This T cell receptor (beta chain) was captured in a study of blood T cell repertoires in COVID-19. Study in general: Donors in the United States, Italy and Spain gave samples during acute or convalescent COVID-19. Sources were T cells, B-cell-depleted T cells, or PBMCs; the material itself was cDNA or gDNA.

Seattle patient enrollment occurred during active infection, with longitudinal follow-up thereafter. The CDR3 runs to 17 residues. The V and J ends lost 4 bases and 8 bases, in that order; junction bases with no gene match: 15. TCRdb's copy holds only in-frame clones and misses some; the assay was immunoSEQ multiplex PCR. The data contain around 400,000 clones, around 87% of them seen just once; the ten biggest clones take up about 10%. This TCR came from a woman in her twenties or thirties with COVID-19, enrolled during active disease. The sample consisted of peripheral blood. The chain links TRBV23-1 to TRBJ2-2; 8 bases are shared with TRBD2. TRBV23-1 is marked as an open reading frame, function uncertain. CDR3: CASSPLSGILLSGELFF. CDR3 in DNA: TGCGCCAGCAGTCCCCTTAGCGGGATCCTTCTGTCGGGGGAGCTGTTTTTT.